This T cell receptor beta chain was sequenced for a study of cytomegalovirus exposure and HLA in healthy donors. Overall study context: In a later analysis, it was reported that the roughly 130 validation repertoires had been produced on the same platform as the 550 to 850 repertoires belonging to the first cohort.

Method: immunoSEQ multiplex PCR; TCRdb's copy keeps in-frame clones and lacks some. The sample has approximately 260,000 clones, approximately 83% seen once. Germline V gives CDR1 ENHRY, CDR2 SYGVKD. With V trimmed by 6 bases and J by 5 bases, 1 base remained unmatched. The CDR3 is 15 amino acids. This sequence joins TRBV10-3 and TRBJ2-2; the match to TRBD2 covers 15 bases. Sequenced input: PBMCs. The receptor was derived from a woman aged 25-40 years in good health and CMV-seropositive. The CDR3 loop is CAIRGLAGGTGELFF. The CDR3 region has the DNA TGTGCCATCAGAGGACTAGCGGGAGGGACCGGGGAGCTGTTTTTT.